This is a list of T cell receptor beta chains from one sample in a study of CD8+ T cells in alopecia areata. This table comes from immunoSEQ multiplex PCR, and its TCRdb copy is limited to in-frame clones, with some not included. The data show roughly 200,000 clones, roughly 56% seen once. Input material: CD8+ T cells sorted from blood. The receptors were gathered from a human donor in good health. CDR3s include the opening cysteine and the closing phenylalanine or tryptophan. The order of the fields is clone size, J gene, V gene, CDR3 protein. Not every row has a clone size; where given, it reads once, few, many or a size class.

size: NA
J: TRBJ1-6
V: TRBV4-1
CDR3: CASSQDLAGTFNSPLHF

size: few
J: TRBJ1-1
V: TRBV5-1
CDR3: CASSLYRLDTEAFF

size: many
J: TRBJ1-1
V: TRBV4-2
CDR3: CASSQKTGDTEAFF

size: NA
J: TRBJ2-2
V: TRBV6-5
CDR3: CASSYSAWDTGELFF

size: few
J: TRBJ2-7
V: TRBV19
CDR3: CASRGGLPYEQYF

size: NA
J: TRBJ1-1
V: TRBV25-1
CDR3: CASSWTGAVNTEAFF

size: few
J: TRBJ2-7
V: TRBV29-1
CDR3: CSVEARDYEQYF

size: NA
J: TRBJ2-7
V: TRBV4-1
CDR3: CASSPGAGGYEQYF

size: few
J: TRBJ2-7
V: TRBV5-1
CDR3: CASSLETGGFYEQYF

size: few
J: TRBJ1-1
V: TRBV29-1
CDR3: CSVVGFSREGDTEAFF

size: NA
J: TRBJ1-5
V: TRBV15
CDR3: CATSRDRDAEGQPQHF

size: NA
J: TRBJ2-5
V: TRBV6-5
CDR3: CASSGSGGQETQYF

size: NA
J: TRBJ2-7
V: TRBV4-2
CDR3: CASSSEVGTGAEQYF

size: NA
J: TRBJ1-2
V: TRBV14
CDR3: CASSPARKTGYTF

size: NA
J: TRBJ2-7
V: TRBV9
CDR3: CASSVGTLAEQYF

size: NA
J: TRBJ2-2
V: TRBV4-1
CDR3: CASSQVGGFSGELFF

size: NA
J: TRBJ2-1
V: TRBV25-1
CDR3: CASSEWSREDEQFF

size: NA
J: TRBJ1-2
V: TRBV29-1
CDR3: CSVGNPDRDGYGYTF

size: NA
J: TRBJ1-1
V: TRBV10-3
CDR3: CAISDATVTMNTEAFF

size: NA
J: TRBJ1-4
V: TRBV6-5
CDR3: CASSYSSGVNEKLFF

size: NA
J: TRBJ1-6
V: TRBV19
CDR3: CASTTGTGSRGNSPLHF

size: NA
J: TRBJ2-2
V: TRBV25-1
CDR3: CASLLATGELFF

size: NA
J: TRBJ2-1
V: TRBV29-1
CDR3: CSVENPRGRSYNEQFF

size: NA
J: TRBJ1-5
V: TRBV2
CDR3: CASSEDGRGGNQPQHF

size: NA
J: TRBJ2-7
V: TRBV6-5
CDR3: CASSYIDSSYEQYF

size: NA
J: TRBJ2-1
V: TRBV2
CDR3: CASSELVGSSYNEQFF

size: NA
J: TRBJ2-2
V: TRBV29-1
CDR3: CSVDRGLGELFF

size: few
J: TRBJ1-3
V: TRBV13
CDR3: CATQLRSGNTIYF

size: NA
J: TRBJ1-1
V: TRBV29-1
CDR3: CSVDWPGMNTEAFF